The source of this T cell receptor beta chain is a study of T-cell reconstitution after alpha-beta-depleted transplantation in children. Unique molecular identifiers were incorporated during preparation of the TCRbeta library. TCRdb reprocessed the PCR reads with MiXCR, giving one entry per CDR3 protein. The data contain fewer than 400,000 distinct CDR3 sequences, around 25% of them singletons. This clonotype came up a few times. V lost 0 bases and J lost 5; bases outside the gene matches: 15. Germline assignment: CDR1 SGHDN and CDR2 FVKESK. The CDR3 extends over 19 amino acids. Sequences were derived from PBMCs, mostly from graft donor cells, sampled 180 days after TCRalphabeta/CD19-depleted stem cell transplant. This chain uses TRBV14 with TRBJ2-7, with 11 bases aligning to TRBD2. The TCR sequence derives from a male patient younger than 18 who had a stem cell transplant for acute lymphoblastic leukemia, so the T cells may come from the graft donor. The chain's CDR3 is CASSQDILAGVSKVHEQYF. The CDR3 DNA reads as TGTGCCAGCAGCCAAGATATACTAGCGGGAGTAAGTAAGGTGCACGAGCAGTACTTC. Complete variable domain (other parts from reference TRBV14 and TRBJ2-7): EAGVTQFPSHSVIEKGQTVTLRCDPISGHDNLYWYRRVMGKEIKFLLHFVKESKQDESGMPNNRFLAERTGGTYSTLKVQPAELEDSGVYFCASSQDILAGVSKVHEQYFGPGTRLTVT.